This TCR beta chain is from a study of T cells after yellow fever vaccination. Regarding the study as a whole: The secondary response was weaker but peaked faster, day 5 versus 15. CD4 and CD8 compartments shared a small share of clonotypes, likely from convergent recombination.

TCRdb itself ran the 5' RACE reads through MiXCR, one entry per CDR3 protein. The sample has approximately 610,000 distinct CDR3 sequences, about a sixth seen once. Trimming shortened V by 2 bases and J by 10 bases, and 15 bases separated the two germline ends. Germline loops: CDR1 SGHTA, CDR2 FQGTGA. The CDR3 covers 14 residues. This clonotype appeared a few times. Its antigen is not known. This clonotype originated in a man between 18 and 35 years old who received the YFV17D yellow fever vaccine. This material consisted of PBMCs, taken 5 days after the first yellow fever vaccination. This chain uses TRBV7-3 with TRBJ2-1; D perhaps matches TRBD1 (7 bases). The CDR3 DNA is TGTGCCAGCAGCTTATACCCCGGGGGACAGGAGCAGTTCTTC. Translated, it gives CASSLYPGGQEQFF.